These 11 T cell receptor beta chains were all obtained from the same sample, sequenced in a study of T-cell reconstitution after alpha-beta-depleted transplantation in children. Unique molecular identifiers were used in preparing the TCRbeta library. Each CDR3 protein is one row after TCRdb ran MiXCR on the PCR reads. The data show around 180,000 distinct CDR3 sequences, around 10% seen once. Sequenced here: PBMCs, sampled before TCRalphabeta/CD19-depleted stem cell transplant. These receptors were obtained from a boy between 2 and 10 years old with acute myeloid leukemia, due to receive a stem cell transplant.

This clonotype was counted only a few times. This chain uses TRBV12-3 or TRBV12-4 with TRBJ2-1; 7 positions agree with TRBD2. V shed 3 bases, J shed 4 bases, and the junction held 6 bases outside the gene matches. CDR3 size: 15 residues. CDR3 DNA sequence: TGTGCCAGCAGTTTCGGCGGGAGTCGGTACAATGAGCAGTTCTTC. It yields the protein CASSFGGSRYNEQFF.

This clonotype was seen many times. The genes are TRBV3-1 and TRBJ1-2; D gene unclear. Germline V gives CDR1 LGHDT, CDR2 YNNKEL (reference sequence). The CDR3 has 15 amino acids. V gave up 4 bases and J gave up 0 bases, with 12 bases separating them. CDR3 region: CASSPRHSSNYGYTF. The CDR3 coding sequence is TGTGCCAGCAGCCCACGACATTCTTCTAACTATGGCTACACCTTC.

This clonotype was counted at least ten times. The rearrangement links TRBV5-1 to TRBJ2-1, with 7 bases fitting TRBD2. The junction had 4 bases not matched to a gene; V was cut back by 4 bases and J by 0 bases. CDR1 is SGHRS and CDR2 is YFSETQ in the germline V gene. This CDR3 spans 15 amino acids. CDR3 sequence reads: CASSGGEASYNEQFF. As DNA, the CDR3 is TGCGCCAGCAGCGGGGGGGAGGCCTCCTACAATGAGCAGTTCTTC.

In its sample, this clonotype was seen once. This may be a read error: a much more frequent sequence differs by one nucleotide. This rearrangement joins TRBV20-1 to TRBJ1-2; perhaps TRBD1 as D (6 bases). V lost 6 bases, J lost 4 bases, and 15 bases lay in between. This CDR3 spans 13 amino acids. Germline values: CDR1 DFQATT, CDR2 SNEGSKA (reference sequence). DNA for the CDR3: TGCAGTGCCGTTTCCCGGGGGCTCTATGGCTACACCTTC. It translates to CSAVSRGLYGYTF.

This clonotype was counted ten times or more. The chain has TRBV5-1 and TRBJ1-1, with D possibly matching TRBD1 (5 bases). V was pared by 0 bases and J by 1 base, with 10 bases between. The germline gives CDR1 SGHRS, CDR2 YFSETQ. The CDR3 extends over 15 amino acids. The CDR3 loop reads CASSLGDRTNTEAFF. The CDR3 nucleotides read TGCGCCAGCAGCTTGGGAGACAGAACGAACACTGAAGCTTTCTTT.

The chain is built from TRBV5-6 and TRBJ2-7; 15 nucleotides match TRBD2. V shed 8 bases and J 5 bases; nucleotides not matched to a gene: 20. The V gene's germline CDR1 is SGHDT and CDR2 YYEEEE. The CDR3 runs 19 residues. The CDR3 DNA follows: TGTGCCAGGGGCGCGGGACTAGCGGGAGGTTCGGCCGGCTTCCACGAGCAGTACTTC. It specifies CARGAGLAGGSAGFHEQYF.

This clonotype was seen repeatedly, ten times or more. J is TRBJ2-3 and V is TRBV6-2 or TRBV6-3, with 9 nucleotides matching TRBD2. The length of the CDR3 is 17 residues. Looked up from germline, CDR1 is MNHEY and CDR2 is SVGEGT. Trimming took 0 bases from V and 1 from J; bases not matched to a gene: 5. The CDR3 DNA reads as TGTGCCAGCAGTTACTCGCGGGGGGGAGTGGGCACAGATACGCAGTATTTT. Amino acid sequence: CASSYSRGGVGTDTQYF.

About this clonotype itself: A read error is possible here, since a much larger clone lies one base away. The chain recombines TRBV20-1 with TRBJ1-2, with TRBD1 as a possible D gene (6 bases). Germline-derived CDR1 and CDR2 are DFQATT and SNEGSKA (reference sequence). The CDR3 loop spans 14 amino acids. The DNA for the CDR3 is TGCAGTGCTCCCCGGACAGCTTCTAACTATGGCTACCCCTTC. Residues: CSAPRTASNYGYPF.

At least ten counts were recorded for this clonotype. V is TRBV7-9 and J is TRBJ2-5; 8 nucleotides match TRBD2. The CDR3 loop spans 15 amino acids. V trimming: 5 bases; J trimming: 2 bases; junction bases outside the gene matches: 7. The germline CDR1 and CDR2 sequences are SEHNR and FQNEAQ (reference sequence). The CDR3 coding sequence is TGTGCCAGCAGCCGACTAGCGTACGATCAAGAGACCCAGTACTTC. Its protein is CASSRLAYDQETQYF. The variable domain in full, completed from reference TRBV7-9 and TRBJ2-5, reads DTGVSQNPRHKITKRGQNVTFRCDPISEHNRLYWYRQTLGQGPEFLTYFQNEAQLEKSRLLSDRFSAERPKGSFSTLEIQRTEQGDSAMYLCASSRLAYDQETQYFGPGTRLLVL.

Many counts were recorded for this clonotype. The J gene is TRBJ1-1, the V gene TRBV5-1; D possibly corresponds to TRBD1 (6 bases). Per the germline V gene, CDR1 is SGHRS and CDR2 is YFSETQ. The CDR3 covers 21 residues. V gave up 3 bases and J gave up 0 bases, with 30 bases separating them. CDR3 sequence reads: CASSSRRGGEPLLIMNTEAFF. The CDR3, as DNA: TGCGCCAGCAGCTCCCGCAGAGGGGGTGAGCCCCTTCTGATCATGAACACTGAAGCTTTCTTT.

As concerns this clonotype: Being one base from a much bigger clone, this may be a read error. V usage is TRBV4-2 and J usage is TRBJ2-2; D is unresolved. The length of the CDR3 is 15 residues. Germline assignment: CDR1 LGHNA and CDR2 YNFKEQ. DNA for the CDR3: TGTGTCAGCAGCCAAGTCAAGGAGACTGCTGGGGAGCTGTTTTTT. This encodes CVSSQVKETAGELFF.